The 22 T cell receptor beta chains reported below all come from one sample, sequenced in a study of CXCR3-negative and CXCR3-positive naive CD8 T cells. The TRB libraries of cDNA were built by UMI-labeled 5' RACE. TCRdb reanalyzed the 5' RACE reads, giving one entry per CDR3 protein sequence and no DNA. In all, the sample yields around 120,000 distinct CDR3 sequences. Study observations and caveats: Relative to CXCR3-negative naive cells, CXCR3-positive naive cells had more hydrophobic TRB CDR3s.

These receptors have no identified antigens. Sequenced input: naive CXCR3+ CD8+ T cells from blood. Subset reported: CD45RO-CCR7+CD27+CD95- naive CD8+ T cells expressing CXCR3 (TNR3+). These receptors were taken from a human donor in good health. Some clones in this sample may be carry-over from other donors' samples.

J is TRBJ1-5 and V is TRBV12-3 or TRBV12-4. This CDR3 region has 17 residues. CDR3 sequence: CASSLASDKDGKQPQHF.

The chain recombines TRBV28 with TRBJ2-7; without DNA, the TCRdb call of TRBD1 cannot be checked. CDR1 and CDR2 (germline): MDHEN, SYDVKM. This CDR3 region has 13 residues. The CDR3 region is CASSFQQGNEQYF.

This CDR3 reads CSARDTRQGESGELFF. The chain combines TRBV20-1 with TRBJ2-2; TCRdb gives TRBD1 as the D gene, but with no DNA this cannot be confirmed. Germline assignment: CDR1 DFQATT and CDR2 SNEGSKA (reference sequence). The CDR3 totals 16 residues.

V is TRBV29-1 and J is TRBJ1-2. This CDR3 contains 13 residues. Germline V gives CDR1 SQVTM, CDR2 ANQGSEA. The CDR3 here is CSVAGGISYGYTF.

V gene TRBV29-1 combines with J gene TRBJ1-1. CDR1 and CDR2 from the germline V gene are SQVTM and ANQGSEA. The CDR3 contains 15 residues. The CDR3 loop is CSVEPGLWENTEAFF.

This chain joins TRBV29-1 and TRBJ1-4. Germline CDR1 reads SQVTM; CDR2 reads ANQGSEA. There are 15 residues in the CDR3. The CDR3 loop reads CSVEDFRGGEEKLFF.

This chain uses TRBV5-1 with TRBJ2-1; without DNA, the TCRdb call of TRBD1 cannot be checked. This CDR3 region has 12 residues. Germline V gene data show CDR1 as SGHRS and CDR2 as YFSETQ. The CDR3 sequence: CASSPGHNEQFF.

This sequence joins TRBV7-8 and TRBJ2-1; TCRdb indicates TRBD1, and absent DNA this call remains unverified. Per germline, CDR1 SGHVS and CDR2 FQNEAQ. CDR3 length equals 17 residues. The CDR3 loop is CASSLSPWGVQGNEQFF. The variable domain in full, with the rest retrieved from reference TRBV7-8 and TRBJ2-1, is GAGVSQSPRYKVAKRGQDVALRCDPISGHVSLFWYQQALGQGPEFLTYFQNEAQLDKSGLPSDRFFAERPEGSVSTLKIQRTQQEDSAVYLCASSLSPWGVQGNEQFFGPGTRLTVL.

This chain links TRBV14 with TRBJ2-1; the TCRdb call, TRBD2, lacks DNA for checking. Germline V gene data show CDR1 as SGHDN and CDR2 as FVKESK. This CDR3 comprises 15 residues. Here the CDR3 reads CASSPSGLHYNEQFF.

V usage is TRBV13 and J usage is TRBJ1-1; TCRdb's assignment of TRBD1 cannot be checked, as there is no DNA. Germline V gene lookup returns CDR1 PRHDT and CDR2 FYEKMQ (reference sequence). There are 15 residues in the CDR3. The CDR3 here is CASSSPGTGADEAFF.

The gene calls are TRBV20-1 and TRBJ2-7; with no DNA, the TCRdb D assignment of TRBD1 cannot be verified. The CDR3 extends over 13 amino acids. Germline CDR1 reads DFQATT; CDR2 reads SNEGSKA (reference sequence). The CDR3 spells CSARTGTAYEQYF.

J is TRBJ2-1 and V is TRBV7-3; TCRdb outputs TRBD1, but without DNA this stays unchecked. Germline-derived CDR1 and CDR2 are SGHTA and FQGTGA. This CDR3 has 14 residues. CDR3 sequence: CASSSEDRPHEQFF.

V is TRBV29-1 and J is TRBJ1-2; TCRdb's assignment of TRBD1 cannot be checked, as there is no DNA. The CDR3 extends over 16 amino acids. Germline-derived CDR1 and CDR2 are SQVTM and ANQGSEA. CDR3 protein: CSVGWGSPTPWHGYTF.

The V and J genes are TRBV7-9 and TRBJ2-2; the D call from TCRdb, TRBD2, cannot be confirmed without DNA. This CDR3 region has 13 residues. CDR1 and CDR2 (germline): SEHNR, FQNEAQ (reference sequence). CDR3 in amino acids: CASSSGAGGELFF.

CDR3 region: CAWSVASAYDQYF. This chain uses TRBV30 with TRBJ2-7. The CDR3 contains 13 residues. Germline CDR1 GTSNPN, CDR2 SVGIG (reference sequence).

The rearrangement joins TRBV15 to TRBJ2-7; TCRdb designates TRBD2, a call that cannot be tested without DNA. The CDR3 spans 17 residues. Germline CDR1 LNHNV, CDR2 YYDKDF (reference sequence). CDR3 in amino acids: CATSREIRTSAHYEQYF.

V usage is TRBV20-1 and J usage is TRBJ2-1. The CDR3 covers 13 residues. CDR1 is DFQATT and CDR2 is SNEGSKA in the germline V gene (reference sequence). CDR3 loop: CSARVWGNNEQFF.

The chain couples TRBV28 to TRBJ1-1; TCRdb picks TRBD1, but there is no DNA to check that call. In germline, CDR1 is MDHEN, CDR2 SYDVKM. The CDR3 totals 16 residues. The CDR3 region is CASRDWTGGEDTEAFF.

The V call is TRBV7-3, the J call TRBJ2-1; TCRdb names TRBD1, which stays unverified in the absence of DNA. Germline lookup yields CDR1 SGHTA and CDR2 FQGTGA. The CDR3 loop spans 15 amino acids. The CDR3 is CASSLTGDLPSEQFF.

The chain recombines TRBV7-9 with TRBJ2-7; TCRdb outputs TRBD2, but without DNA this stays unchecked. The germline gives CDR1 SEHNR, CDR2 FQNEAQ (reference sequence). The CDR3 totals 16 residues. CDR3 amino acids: CASSASGSLHPYEQYF.

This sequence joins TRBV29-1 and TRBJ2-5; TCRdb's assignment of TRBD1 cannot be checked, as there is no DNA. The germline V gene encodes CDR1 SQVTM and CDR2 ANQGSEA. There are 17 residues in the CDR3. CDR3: CSVEDWDREGSRETQYF.

CDR3 loop: CASSQGRGDYNEQFF. The genes are TRBV4-2 and TRBJ2-1; TCRdb returns TRBD2, unconfirmable since there is no DNA. There are 15 residues in the CDR3. In germline, CDR1 is LGHNA, CDR2 YNFKEQ.